Following are 9 T cell receptor beta chains from one sample sequenced in a study of cytomegalovirus exposure and HLA in healthy donors. Profiling relied on immunoSEQ multiplex PCR, and the TCRdb table lists in-frame clones only, not all of them. The sample has more than 100,000 clones; about 88% are singletons. Sequenced: PBMCs. Receptors were obtained from a man aged 30 to 39 in good health and CMV-seronegative.

The chain is built from TRBV4-3 and TRBJ1-5; TRBD1 is a possible D gene (6 bases). Germline CDR1 and CDR2: LGHNA and YSLEER. Trimming shortened V by 0 bases and J by 7 bases, and 13 bases separated the two germline ends. The CDR3 contains 15 residues. In DNA form, the CDR3 reads TGCGCCAGCAGCCAAGAAGGGGGTTTTAGACAGCCCCAGCATTTT. It is translated as CASSQEGGFRQPQHF.

V and J are TRBV6-6 and TRBJ2-7; tentative D call: TRBD1 (5 bases). Germline V gene lookup returns CDR1 MNHNY and CDR2 SVGAGI (reference sequence). The V end lost 5 bases, the J end lost 11 bases, and 13 bases lay between the germline ends. The CDR3 runs to 11 residues. As DNA, the CDR3 is TGTGCCAGCAGTATGGCAGGACAAAAGTACTTC. Its translation: CASSMAGQKYF.

This chain links TRBV15 with TRBJ2-2, with 7 bases matching TRBD1. V was clipped by 4 bases and J by 5 bases; unmatched bases: 7. Per the germline V gene, CDR1 is LNHNV and CDR2 is YYDKDF (reference sequence). This CDR3 contains 15 residues. CDR3 in amino acids: CATSKSGTETGELFF. CDR3 DNA sequence: TGTGCCACCAGCAAGTCCGGGACAGAGACCGGGGAGCTGTTTTTT.

This CDR3 is CASSFFLTSGTNEQFF. CDR3 coding DNA: TGTGCCAGCAGCTTTTTCTTGACTAGCGGGACTAATGAGCAGTTCTTC. The chain has TRBV7-9 and TRBJ2-1; 11 nucleotides line up with TRBD2. With 3 bases clipped from V and 7 bases from J, the junction kept 8 bases outside the gene matches. The CDR3 runs 16 residues. Germline loops: CDR1 SEHNR, CDR2 FQNEAQ (reference sequence).

J is TRBJ1-2 and V is TRBV7-9; D gene unclear. The CDR3 totals 13 residues. The germline gives CDR1 SEHNR, CDR2 FQNEAQ (reference sequence). V was shortened by 3 bases and J by 4 bases, with 9 bases between the two germline ends. CDR3: CASSFLAAYGYTF. The DNA for the CDR3 is TGTGCCAGCAGCTTTTTGGCGGCCTATGGCTACACCTTC.

The V and J genes are TRBV7-8 and TRBJ2-1; D may be TRBD2 (6 bases). The ends were cut back, 1 base at V and 15 bases at J, with 10 bases in the middle. Germline CDR1 is SGHVS and CDR2 is FQNEAQ. The CDR3 sequence is 11 residues long. CDR3 sequence (DNA): TGTGCCAGCAGCTTAGGGCTAGCGCCGTTCTTC. This sequence encodes CASSLGLAPFF.

Turning to this clone: A read error may produce the germline difference seen at one junction end. The chain joins TRBV19 to TRBJ1-2; D is unclear. This CDR3 has 12 amino acids. The germline CDR1 and CDR2 sequences are LNHDA and SQIVND (reference sequence). Here the CDR3 reads CASRGQRYDYTF. CDR3 nucleotide sequence: TGTGCCAGTAGAGGGCAGCGGTATGACTACACCTTC.

The chain recombines TRBV12-5 with TRBJ1-2, with TRBD1 matching over 8 bases. This CDR3 spans 18 amino acids. Germline-derived CDR1 and CDR2 are LGHNT and FRNRAP. V shed 3 bases and J 6 bases; nucleotides not matched to a gene: 18. CDR3 amino acids: CASGFETSQTQGADGYTF. The DNA for the CDR3 is TGTGCTAGTGGTTTCGAGACTTCCCAAACTCAGGGGGCGGATGGCTACACCTTC.

This clone came up a few times. The chain links TRBV29-1 to TRBJ1-5, with D hard to call. Trimming removed 6 bases from V and 4 bases from J, with 10 bases in between. Germline lookup yields CDR1 SQVTM and CDR2 ANQGSEA. CDR3 length equals 12 residues. The CDR3 nucleotides read TGCAGCGTCCTCGACGGGAATCAGCCCCAGCATTTT. It specifies CSVLDGNQPQHF.